This entry concerns a single T cell receptor beta chain. This sample was taken from a study of blood T cell repertoires in COVID-19. Using immunoSEQ multiplex PCR, the repertoire was profiled, and TCRdb retains in-frame clones only, with some absent. The sample carries tens of thousands of clones, 75% to 90% recorded once. This CDR3 is built from 13 residues. V lost 1 base and J 6 bases, leaving 7 bases between the germline ends. The V gene's germline CDR1 is SGHTA and CDR2 FQGNSA. This receptor was obtained from a woman between 70 and 85 years old with acute or convalescent COVID-19. Sequencing was carried out using peripheral blood. This chain connects TRBV7-2 to TRBJ1-5, with D possibly matching TRBD1 (5 bases). The CDR3 protein is CASSLGRGQPQHF. DNA for the CDR3: TGTGCCAGCAGCTTAGGGAGGGGTCAGCCCCAGCATTTT.